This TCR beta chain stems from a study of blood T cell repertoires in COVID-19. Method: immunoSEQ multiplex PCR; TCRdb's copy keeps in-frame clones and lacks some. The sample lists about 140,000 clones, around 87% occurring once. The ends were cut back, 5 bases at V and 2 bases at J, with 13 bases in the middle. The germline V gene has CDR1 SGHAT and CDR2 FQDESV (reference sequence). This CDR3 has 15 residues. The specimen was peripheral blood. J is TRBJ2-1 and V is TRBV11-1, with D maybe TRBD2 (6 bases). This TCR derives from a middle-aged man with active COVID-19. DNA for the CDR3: TGTGCCAGCAGCCCCTTGGGGGGTCCCTACAATGAGCAGTTCTTC. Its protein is CASSPLGGPYNEQFF.